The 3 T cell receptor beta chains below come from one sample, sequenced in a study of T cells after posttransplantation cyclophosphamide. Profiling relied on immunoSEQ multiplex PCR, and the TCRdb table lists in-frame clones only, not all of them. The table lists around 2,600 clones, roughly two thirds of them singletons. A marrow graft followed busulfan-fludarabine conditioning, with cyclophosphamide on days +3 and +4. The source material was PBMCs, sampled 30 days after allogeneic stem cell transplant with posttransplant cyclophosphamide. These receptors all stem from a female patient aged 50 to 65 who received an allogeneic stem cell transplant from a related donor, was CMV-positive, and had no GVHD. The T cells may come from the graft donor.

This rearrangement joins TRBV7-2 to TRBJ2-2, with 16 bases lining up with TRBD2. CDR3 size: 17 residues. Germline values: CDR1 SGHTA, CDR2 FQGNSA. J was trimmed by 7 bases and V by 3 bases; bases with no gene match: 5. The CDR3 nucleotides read TGTGCCAGCAGCTTGGGGACTAGCGGGGGGGCCGTCGGGGAGCTGTTTTTT. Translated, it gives CASSLGTSGGAVGELFF.

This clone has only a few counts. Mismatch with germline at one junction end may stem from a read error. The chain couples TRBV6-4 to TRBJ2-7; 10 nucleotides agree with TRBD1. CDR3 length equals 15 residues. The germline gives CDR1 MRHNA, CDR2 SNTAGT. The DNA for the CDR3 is TGTGCCAGCAGCCCCGGGACAGGGGCCTCCTCCGAGCAGTACTTC. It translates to CASSPGTGASSEQYF.

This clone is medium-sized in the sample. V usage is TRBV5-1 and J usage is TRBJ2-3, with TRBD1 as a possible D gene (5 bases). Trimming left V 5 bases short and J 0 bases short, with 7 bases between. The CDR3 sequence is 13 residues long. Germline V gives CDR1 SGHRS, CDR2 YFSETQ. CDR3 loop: CASRGLSTDTQYF. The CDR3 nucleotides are TGCGCCAGCAGGGGGCTGAGCACAGATACGCAGTATTTT.